The entry below gives a single TCR beta chain sequence along with its context. No antigen is known for it. Nothing much larger sits one base from this clone, and base qualities are not available. The data belong to a study of blood T cell repertoires in COVID-19 (dated by TCRdb to about 2020). Context from the whole study: Samples covering the acute and convalescent phases of COVID-19 were provided by collaborators in the United States, Italy and Spain. The repertoires were released in a freely available public database intended as a resource for research on the immune response to SARS-CoV-2. Subjects who had been exposed to COVID-19, were actively infected with it, or had recovered from it provided the deeply sampled blood TCRbeta repertoires that made up the dataset. The samples were drawn from two sources: the first 160 participants of the ongoing ImmuneRACE study, and approximately 1,300 subjects contributed by 6 global collaborators. The prospective study material was composed of cDNA or gDNA derived from T cells, B-cell-depleted T cells, or PBMCs. Sample metadata almost always included a de-identified subject ID, COVID-19 status, age in years and sex. Where HLA class I and class II types were available, the types were taken from metadata supplied by the sample provider, not from assay-based typing. The paper as a whole reports these results and caveats: Clinical and demographic metadata were provided uncurated, with the amount varying by source and participant.

Each collaborating institution followed its own protocols to collect whole blood in K2EDTA tubes. For TCRbeta analysis, collaborators shipped samples as frozen whole blood, isolated PBMCs, or DNA extracted from either of those sample types. TCRbeta CDR3 regions were amplified from genomic DNA using the immunoSEQ Assay, a bias-controlled multiplex PCR. The source study handled its data this way. The number of nucleated cells in each sample was estimated by amplification of reference gene primers within the assay. Sequence reads were collapsed and filtered to measure the absolute abundance of every unique TCRbeta CDR3 rearrangement. Productive Simpson clonality was computed per sample as the square root of Simpson's diversity index over productive rearrangements. The table was pulled from immuneACCESS by TCRdb, which kept in-frame rearrangements only. Such tables lose some clones; where checked, under half of the loss comes from unresolved V genes, and the rest has no known cause. That table supplies the V and J calls and clone size; D and trimming were determined from the DNA. The sample yields about 84,000 clones; around four fifths were counted once. The ten top clones hold approximately 39% of the sample.

Reading from cysteine to phenylalanine, the CDR3 counts 16 amino acids. The read is trimmed to its CDR3 DNA, 48 bases read in frame from base 1. Trimming costs V 0 bases and J 3 bases, and their ends lie 12 bases apart. Looking up the germline V gene yields CDR1 LGHNA and CDR2 YSLEER. The TCR comes from a man of 80 years or more with active or convalescent COVID-19. The sequencing sample was made of peripheral blood. The rearranged segments are TRBV4-3 and TRBJ2-1, and perhaps TRBD1 as D gene, on 5 matching bases. The CDR3 protein: CASSQDWQGFYNEQFF. The bases are TGCGCCAGCAGCCAAGATTGGCAGGGCTTCTACAATGAGCAGTTCTTC.